The sample holds a few counts of the clone carrying this T cell receptor beta chain. The antigen remains unidentified. CDR3 size: 15 residues. CDR1 and CDR2 (germline): SGHRS, YFSETQ. Trimming cost V 1 base and J 10 bases; bases outside gene matches: 10. The sample belongs to a study of response to subunit inactivated influenza vaccine. Via MiXCR, TCRdb re-called the RT-PCR reads, giving one row per CDR3 protein. The profile covers some 500,000 distinct CDR3 sequences, with under 15% appearing a single time and around 14% taken by the ten largest. Study-wide results and limits: Only a handful of new T cells, the authors suggested, are recruited with each seasonal influenza vaccination.

Source: PBMCs from blood, taken roughly 6 weeks after vaccination. The receptor was derived from a man aged 45-65 years who received an inactivated influenza vaccine. The chain is built from TRBV5-1 and TRBJ1-4; 7 bases map to TRBD1. CDR3 nucleotide sequence: TGCGCCAGCAGCTTGCCACAGGGGTCGGGGGGAAAACTGTTTTTT. Its protein is CASSLPQGSGGKLFF.